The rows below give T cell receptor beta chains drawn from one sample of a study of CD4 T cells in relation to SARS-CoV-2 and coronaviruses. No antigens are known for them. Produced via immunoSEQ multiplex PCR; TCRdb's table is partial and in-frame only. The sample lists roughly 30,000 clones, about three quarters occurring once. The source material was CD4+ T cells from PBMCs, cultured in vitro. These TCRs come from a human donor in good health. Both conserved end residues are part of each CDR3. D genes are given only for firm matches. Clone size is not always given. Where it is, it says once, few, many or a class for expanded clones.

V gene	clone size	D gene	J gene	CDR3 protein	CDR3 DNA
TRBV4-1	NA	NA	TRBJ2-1	CASSQVVRDSRSRGEQFF	TGCGCCAGCAGCCAAGTTGTTCGGGACTCCCGCTCACGCGGTGAGCAGTTCTTC
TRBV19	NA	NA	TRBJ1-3	CASSGVSGNTIYF	TGTGCCAGTAGTGGCGTCTCTGGAAACACCATATATTTT
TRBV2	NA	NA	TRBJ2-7	CANSGVGYNEQYF	TGTGCCAACTCAGGGGTTGGATATAACGAGCAGTACTTC
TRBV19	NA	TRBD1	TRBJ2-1	CATDRGYEQFF	TGTGCCACGGACAGGGGCTATGAGCAGTTCTTC
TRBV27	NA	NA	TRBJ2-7	CASSLQGTPFYEQYF	TGTGCCAGCAGTTTACAGGGGACCCCATTCTACGAGCAGTACTTC
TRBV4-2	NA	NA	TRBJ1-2	CASSQEIDYGYTF	TGTGCCAGCAGCCAAGAAATTGACTATGGCTACACCTTC
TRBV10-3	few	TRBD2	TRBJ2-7	CAISELGRGDYEQYF	TGTGCCATCAGTGAGCTTGGGCGGGGGGACTACGAGCAGTACTTC
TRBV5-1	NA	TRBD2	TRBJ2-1	CASSPSSGSSYNEQFF	TGCGCCAGCAGCCCCAGTAGCGGGAGCTCCTACAATGAGCAGTTCTTC
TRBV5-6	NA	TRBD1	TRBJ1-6	CASSLTTGIFSPLHF	TGTGCCAGCAGCCTTACGACAGGGATATTTTCACCCCTCCACTTT
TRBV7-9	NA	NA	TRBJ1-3	CAIARGFAGNTIYF	TGTGCCATTGCTAGGGGCTTCGCTGGAAACACCATATATTTT
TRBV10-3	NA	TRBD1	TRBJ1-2	CATSRGTGDIYGYTF	TGTGCCACCTCCCGAGGGACAGGCGATATCTATGGCTACACCTTC
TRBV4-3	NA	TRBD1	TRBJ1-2	CASSQVGATGHYGYTF	TGCGCCAGCAGCCAAGTAGGCGCGACAGGGCACTATGGCTACACCTTC
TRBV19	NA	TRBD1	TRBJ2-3	CASSIPGQGSVDTQYF	TGTGCCAGTAGTATCCCGGGACAGGGGTCGGTGGATACGCAGTATTTT
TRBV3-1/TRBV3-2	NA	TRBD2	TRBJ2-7	CASSQAATGGGGEQYF	TGTGCCAGCAGCCAAGCCGCCACGGGGGGGGGCGGGGAGCAGTACTTC
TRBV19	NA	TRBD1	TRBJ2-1	CARPGQAYNEQFF	TGTGCCAGGCCGGGACAGGCCTACAATGAGCAGTTCTTC
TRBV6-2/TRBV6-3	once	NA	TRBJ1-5	CASSYRGDQPQHF	TGTGCCAGCAGTTACAGGGGCGATCAGCCCCAGCATTTT
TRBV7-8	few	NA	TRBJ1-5	CASARGVNQPQHF	TGTGCCAGCGCAAGGGGTGTGAATCAGCCCCAGCATTTT
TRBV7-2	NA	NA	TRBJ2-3	CASSFRRGPDTQYF	TGTGCCAGCAGCTTCCGGAGGGGCCCGGATACGCAGTATTTT
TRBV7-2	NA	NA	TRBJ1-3	CASSLGVPGNTIYF	TGTGCCAGCAGCCTAGGGGTCCCAGGAAACACCATATATTTT
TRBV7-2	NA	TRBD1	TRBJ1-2	CASSLPLGTGGDGYTF	TGTGCCAGCAGCTTACCCTTGGGGACAGGGGGCGATGGCTACACCTTC
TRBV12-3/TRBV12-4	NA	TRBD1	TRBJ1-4	CASSRQGGEKLFF	TGTGCCAGCAGTCGACAGGGTGGAGAAAAACTGTTTTTT
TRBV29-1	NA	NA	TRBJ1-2	CSVEDGKGGYTF	TGCAGCGTTGAGGACGGGAAGGGAGGCTACACCTTC
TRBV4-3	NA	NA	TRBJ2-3	CASSQSLTSTDTQYF	TGCGCCAGCAGCCAATCACTAACTAGCACAGATACGCAGTATTTT
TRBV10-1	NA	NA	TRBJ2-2	CASSRQTNTGELFF	TGCGCCAGCTCAAGACAGACTAACACCGGGGAGCTGTTTTTT
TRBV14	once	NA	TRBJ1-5	CASSQELLSRAYNQPQHF	TGTGCCAGCAGCCAAGAATTGTTGAGTCGGGCCTACAATCAGCCCCAGCATTTT
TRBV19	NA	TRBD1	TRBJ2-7	CASSYGDRATYEQYF	TGTGCCAGTAGTTACGGGGACAGGGCTACCTACGAGCAGTACTTC
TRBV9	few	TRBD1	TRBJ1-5	CASSLSGTGDQPQHF	TGTGCCAGCAGCCTTTCCGGGACAGGGGATCAGCCCCAGCATTTT
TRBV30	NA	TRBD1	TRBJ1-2	CAWSPKGASGYTF	TGTGCCTGGAGTCCTAAGGGGGCGTCTGGCTACACCTTC
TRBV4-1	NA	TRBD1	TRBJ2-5	CASRDRAETQYF	TGCGCCAGCAGAGACAGGGCGGAGACCCAGTACTTC
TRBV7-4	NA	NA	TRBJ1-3	CARGSWCGSGNTIYF	TGTGCCAGGGGATCTTGGTGCGGCTCTGGAAACACCATATATTTT
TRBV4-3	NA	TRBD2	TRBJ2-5	CASSQGTSGSEETQYF	TGCGCCAGCAGCCAGGGGACTAGCGGGAGTGAGGAGACCCAGTACTTC
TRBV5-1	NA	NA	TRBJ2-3	CASSFQEAGTQYF	TGCGCCAGCAGCTTCCAAGAAGCAGGTACGCAGTATTTT
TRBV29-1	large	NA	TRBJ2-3	CSVGVGGTDTQYF	TGCAGCGTAGGGGTGGGAGGCACAGATACGCAGTATTTT
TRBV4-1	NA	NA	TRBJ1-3	CASSRTTGAGDTIYF	TGCGCCAGCAGCCGGACGACTGGGGCTGGGGACACCATATATTTT
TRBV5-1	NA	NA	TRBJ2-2	CASNQGNTGELFF	TGCGCCAGCAATCAGGGGAACACCGGGGAGCTGTTTTTT